This is a list of T cell receptor beta chains from one sample in a study of beta chain features in type 1 diabetes. Clones were sequenced by immunoSEQ multiplex PCR, and TCRdb holds only the in-frame ones, with some missing. Of 640,000 or so clones in the sample, roughly 13% are singletons; the top ten hold 0.04%. The source material was naive CD4+ T cells from blood. Receptors were obtained from a man aged 18-30 years with type 1 diabetes. The CDR3 runs from the conserved cysteine through the conserved F or W. A D gene is named only where the DNA matches it firmly. Clone size is given for some rows only: seen once, a few or many times, or a class if the clone is expanded.

CDR3nt	CDR3aa	abundance	v_gene	d_gene	j_gene
TGTGCCGCCCACCGGGGGCTTGGCGGGGAGCTGTTTTTT	CAAHRGLGGELFF	NA	TRBV6-5	NA	TRBJ2-2
TGTGCCAGCAGCCGCCAGGGGGCGATGAACACTGAAGCTTTCTTT	CASSRQGAMNTEAFF	NA	TRBV7-9	TRBD1	TRBJ1-1
TGTGCCAGCAGGAGCCGGGCTGGCACAGATACGCAGTATTTT	CASRSRAGTDTQYF	few	TRBV7-6	NA	TRBJ2-3
TGTGCCAGCAGTCTCGTCGGGGGCTATGGCTACACCTTC	CASSLVGGYGYTF	few	TRBV28	NA	TRBJ1-2
TGTGCCAGCAGGATCCGGGACCGAGAGTCCTACGAGCAGTACTTC	CASRIRDRESYEQYF	few	TRBV6-1	NA	TRBJ2-7
TGTGCCAGCAGCCCTAGGACAGGGGGGAACACTGAAGCTTTCTTT	CASSPRTGGNTEAFF	NA	TRBV6-5	TRBD1	TRBJ1-1
TGTGCCAGCAGCCCCCTCGGGAGCGGGAGGGCCGGAGAGCAGTTCTTC	CASSPLGSGRAGEQFF	few	TRBV14	TRBD2	TRBJ2-1
TGTGCCTGGTTAGCGGGAGGAGACAATGAGCAGTTCTTC	CAWLAGGDNEQFF	few	TRBV30	TRBD2	TRBJ2-1
TGTGCCAGCAGCTCGGGACTAGCGGGGGGAAACCCCTACAATGAGCAGTTCTTC	CASSSGLAGGNPYNEQFF	few	TRBV5-4	TRBD2	TRBJ2-1
TGTGCCAGCAGTTTCCAACGCAGGGGCTCCTACGAGCAGTACTTC	CASSFQRRGSYEQYF	few	TRBV27	NA	TRBJ2-7
TGTGCCAGCAGCTCTGGGGGGCAGCTTATCACTAAAGAGACCCAGTACTTC	CASSSGGQLITKETQYF	few	TRBV5-4	NA	TRBJ2-5
TGTGCCAGCAGCTTTGCAGGAGGGGGGAACACTGAAGCTTTCTTT	CASSFAGGGNTEAFF	few	TRBV7-9	NA	TRBJ1-1
TGCGCCAGCAGCTTGGGGACTAGCGGCAGCACAGATACGCAGTATTTT	CASSLGTSGSTDTQYF	few	TRBV5-1	TRBD2	TRBJ2-3
TGCGCCAGCAGCTACAGAGACGTTTCAGTGGAGACCCAGTACTTC	CASSYRDVSVETQYF	NA	TRBV5-1	NA	TRBJ2-5
TGTGCCAGCAGCTCAGGGGGACTACCCCTGGTCGGGGAGCTGTTTTTT	CASSSGGLPLVGELFF	NA	TRBV2	NA	TRBJ2-2
TGTGCCAGCAGCGTAGGACTCGCGTGGACTCTGAATGAGCAGTTCTTC	CASSVGLAWTLNEQFF	NA	TRBV9	NA	TRBJ2-1